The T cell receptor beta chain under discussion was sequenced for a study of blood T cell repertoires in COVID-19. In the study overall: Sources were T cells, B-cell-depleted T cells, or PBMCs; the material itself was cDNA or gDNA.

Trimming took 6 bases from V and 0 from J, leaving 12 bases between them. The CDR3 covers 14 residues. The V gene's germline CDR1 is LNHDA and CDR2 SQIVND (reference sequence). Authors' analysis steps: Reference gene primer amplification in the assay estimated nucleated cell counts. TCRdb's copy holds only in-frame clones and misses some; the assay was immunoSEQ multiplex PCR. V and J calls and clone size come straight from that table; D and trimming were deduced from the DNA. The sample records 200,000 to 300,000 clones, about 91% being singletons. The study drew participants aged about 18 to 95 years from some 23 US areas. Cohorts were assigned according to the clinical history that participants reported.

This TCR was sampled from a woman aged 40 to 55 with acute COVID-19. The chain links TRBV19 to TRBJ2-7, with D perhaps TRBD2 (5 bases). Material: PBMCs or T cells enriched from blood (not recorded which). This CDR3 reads CASSLEGGSYEQYF. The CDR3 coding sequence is TGTGCCAGTAGCCTTGAGGGCGGCTCCTACGAGCAGTACTTC.